These 12 T cell receptor beta chains were sequenced from one sample in a study of shared clonotypes between healthy human individuals. Measured with immunoSEQ multiplex PCR; TCRdb has only the in-frame clones, and not every one. The table has some 2,400,000 clones, nearly 97% seen once. The sample comprised naive CD4+ T cells sorted from blood. Stated subset: CD45RA+ positively selected. The receptor set was obtained from a young man in good health.

The J gene is TRBJ2-5, the V gene TRBV4-1; 9 bases match TRBD2. Germline trimming cut 0 bases from V and 5 bases from J; bases unmatched to any gene: 7. CDR3 size: 16 residues. The germline gives CDR1 MGHRA, CDR2 YSYEKL. CDR3 sequence (DNA): TGCGCCAGCAGCCAAGATGGGCGGGGGGGCCTGGAGACCCAGTACTTC. The encoded protein is CASSQDGRGGLETQYF.

The rearrangement uses TRBV25-1 and TRBJ2-6; unclear D gene. Deletions cut 1 base from V and 3 bases from J, with 4 bases between. CDR1 and CDR2 from the germline V gene are MGHDK and SYGVNS. The CDR3 loop spans 14 amino acids. As DNA, the CDR3 is TGTGCCAGCAGTGAATTGCGTGGGGCCAACGTCCTGACTTTC. Residues: CASSELRGANVLTF.

Turning to this clone: Additional DNA sequences in this sample encode the identical CDR3. This chain joins TRBV19 and TRBJ1-4; a possible D gene is TRBD1 (6 bases). Trimming removed 4 bases at V and 0 bases at J, with 9 bases between. Germline values: CDR1 LNHDA, CDR2 SQIVND (reference sequence). The CDR3 runs to 15 residues. As DNA, the CDR3 is TGTGCCAGTAGTACCCAGGGGTCAACTAATGAAAAACTGTTTTTT. This translates into CASSTQGSTNEKLFF.

A word on this clone: Other DNA sequences of this sample code for an identical CDR3. The rearrangement joins TRBV18 to TRBJ2-2; TRBD2 matches at 8 bases. J lost 4 bases, V lost 3 bases, and 7 bases had no gene match. Germline V lookup: CDR1 KGHSH, CDR2 LQKENI. CDR3 length: 16 amino acids. CDR3 sequence (DNA): TGTGCCAGCTCACCTTTAGCGGGACCAGGCACCGGGGAGCTGTTTTTT. This gives the protein CASSPLAGPGTGELFF.

A single count supports this clone. J is TRBJ2-1 and V is TRBV13; TRBD1 matches 7 bases. Unmatched junction bases numbered 12, after V lost 11 bases and J lost 2 bases. Germline assignment: CDR1 PRHDT and CDR2 FYEKMQ (reference sequence). The CDR3 contains 15 residues. Written as DNA, the CDR3 is TGTGCCGCACAGCGTCCCGGGACAGCCTACAATGAGCAGTTCTTC. This translates into CAAQRPGTAYNEQFF.

Details on this clone: The same CDR3 also results from other DNA sequences found in this sample. The chain couples TRBV5-1 to TRBJ2-3; D not certain. V was cut by 5 bases and J by 2 bases, with 6 bases left in between. This CDR3 region has 12 residues. Germline CDR1 SGHRS, CDR2 YFSETQ. CDR3 sequence: CASRQDTDTQYF. In DNA, the CDR3 is TGCGCCAGCAGGCAGGACACAGATACGCAGTATTTT.

The chain uses TRBV28 and TRBJ2-3; TRBD1 is a possible D gene (6 bases). CDR1 MDHEN and CDR2 SYDVKM come from the germline V gene. The V end was cut by 5 bases, the J end by 2 bases, with 17 bases between. The CDR3 runs 16 residues. CDR3 nucleotide sequence: TGTGCCAGCAGTGATGCCAGGGGCGCCGTCACAGATACGCAGTATTTT. This gives the protein CASSDARGAVTDTQYF.

The CDR3 region has the DNA TGTGCCAGCAAACGACAGGATGAAAAACTGTTTTTT. Amino acids: CASKRQDEKLFF. The chain links TRBV6-5 to TRBJ1-4, with a possible D match to TRBD1 (6 bases). This CDR3 has 12 amino acids. Trimming left V 7 bases short and J 6 bases short, with 9 bases between. CDR1 is MNHEY, CDR2 SVGAGI, per germline.

The gene calls are TRBV14 and TRBJ2-7; D remains ambiguous. V was clipped by 3 bases and J by 7 bases, with 19 bases between them. Germline V gene sequence: CDR1 SGHDN, CDR2 FVKESK. The CDR3 runs to 15 residues. The CDR3 DNA reads as TGTGCCAGCAGCCAGATTCTGAGTGGTTTAAGGGAGCAGTACTTC. It encodes CASSQILSGLREQYF.

With regard to this clone: Relative to the germline gene, one junction end is altered; a read error may explain this. The chain combines TRBV15 with TRBJ2-7, with 7 bases lining up with TRBD1. Germline V CDR1 and CDR2: LNHNV, YYDKDF (reference sequence). This CDR3 is built from 13 residues. The CDR3 DNA follows: TGTGCCACCAGCAGAGCTTTAGGACAGGCTCTAGTCTTC. This encodes CATSRALGQALVF.

The chain employs TRBV5-1 and TRBJ1-1; 10 bases agree with TRBD1. The junction had 14 bases not matched to a gene; V was cut back by 1 base and J by 8 bases. The CDR3 is made up of 17 amino acids. CDR1 is SGHRS, CDR2 YFSETQ, per germline. The CDR3 is CASSLTRDRGLGSEAFF. CDR3 in DNA: TGCGCCAGCAGCTTGACCCGGGACAGGGGCTTAGGCTCGGAAGCTTTCTTT. The whole variable domain, filled in from reference TRBV5-1 and TRBJ1-1, reads KAGVTQTPRYLIKTRGQQVTLSCSPISGHRSVSWYQQTPGQGLQFLFEYFSETQRNKGNFPGRFSGRQFSNSRSEMNVSTLELGDSALYLCASSLTRDRGLGSEAFFGQGTRLTVV.

The chain employs TRBV10-3 and TRBJ1-6; tentative D call: TRBD1 (6 bases). Trimming shortened V by 8 bases and J by 7 bases, and 12 bases separated the two germline ends. Germline V CDR1 and CDR2: ENHRY, SYGVKD. The CDR3 covers 13 residues. CDR3 amino acids: CAILQGPNSPLHF. In DNA form, the CDR3 reads TGTGCCATCCTCCAGGGGCCCAATTCACCCCTCCACTTT.